The clone carrying this TCR beta chain appeared many times. Antigen: not known. Germline CDR1 and CDR2: SNHLY and FYNNEI. CDR3 length: 15 amino acids. Trimming pared 2 bases from V and 11 bases from J, leaving 21 bases between. This sample is drawn from a study of T cells in Graves' hyperthyroidism and ophthalmopathy. The study's findings and limits: Blood samples included most of the expanded thyroid clonotypes exceeding 0.001.

With a duration under 2 months, the hyperthyroidism was newly diagnosed in patients aged 18 to 65. Uncontrolled infections, other autoimmune diseases, pregnancy or lactation led to exclusion of patients. Template material for amplifying TCR beta CDR3 regions consisted of RNA transcripts. With the HTBI primer set, the TCR CDR3 went through a first round of RT-PCR. TCRdb re-called the multiplex PCR reads through MiXCR, storing one row per CDR3 protein. The sample has a few hundred thousand distinct CDR3 sequences, 14% seen once; the top ten hold more than 5%. Sequenced: blood. The chain combines TRBV2 with TRBJ1-1, with D perhaps TRBD1 (5 bases). This sequence originates from a woman aged 25 to 45 with Graves' hyperthyroidism that later progressed to Graves' ophthalmopathy. Here the CDR3 reads CASSERPDTLLEAFF. The CDR3 bases are TGTGCCAGCAGTGAACGTCCGGACACCCTGCTGGAGGCTTTCTTT.